Included here is one TCR beta chain sequence, with context. This record comes from a study of PD-L1 blockade in urothelial cancer. Overall study: It was at some point between 2013 and 2014 that patients started atezolizumab at 1,200 mg intravenously every 3 weeks. Median blood clonality was around 0.08, with 86,000 or so unique TCRs.

The CDR3 contains 13 residues. Germline loops: CDR1 LNHDA, CDR2 SQIVND (reference sequence). Trimming pared 4 bases from V and 6 bases from J, leaving 12 bases between. The repertoire was sequenced with immunoSEQ multiplex PCR; TCRdb's copy has only in-frame clones and lacks some. The table lists about 100,000 clones, about 89% of them singletons. Sequences were derived from PBMCs, sampled around atezolizumab (anti-PD-L1) treatment. This clonotype was obtained from a woman older than 75 with urothelial cancer. The rearrangement joins TRBV19 to TRBJ1-1, with a tentative D call TRBD1 (6 bases). CDR3 sequence: CASSTKQGSEAFF. The DNA for the CDR3 is TGTGCCAGTAGTACAAAACAGGGTTCTGAAGCTTTCTTT.